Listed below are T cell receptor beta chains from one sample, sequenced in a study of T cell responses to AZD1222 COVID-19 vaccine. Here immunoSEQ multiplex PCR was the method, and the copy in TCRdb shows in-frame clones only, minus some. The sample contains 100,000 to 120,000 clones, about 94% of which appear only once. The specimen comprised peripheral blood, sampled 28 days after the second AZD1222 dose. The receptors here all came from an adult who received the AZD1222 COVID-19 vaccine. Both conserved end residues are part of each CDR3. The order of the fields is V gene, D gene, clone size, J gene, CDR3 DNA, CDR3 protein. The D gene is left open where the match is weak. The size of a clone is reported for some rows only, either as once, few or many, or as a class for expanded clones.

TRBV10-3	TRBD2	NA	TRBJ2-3	TGTGCCATCAGAGCCGGGACTAGCGGAACAGATACGCAGTATTTT	CAIRAGTSGTDTQYF
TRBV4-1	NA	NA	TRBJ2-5	TGCGCCAGCAGCCAAGATAGAGAGACTCTCTATTCGGGGACCCAGTACTTC	CASSQDRETLYSGTQYF
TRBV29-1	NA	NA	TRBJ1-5	TGCAGCGTTGGGGAGTATAGCAATCAGCCCCAGCATTTT	CSVGEYSNQPQHF
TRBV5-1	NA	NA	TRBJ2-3	TGCGCCAGCAGCCTTTTGGGGGACACAGATACGCAGTATTTT	CASSLLGDTDTQYF
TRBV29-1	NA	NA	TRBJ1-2	TGCAGCGTAAACACACTTCTTAACTATGGCTACACCTTC	CSVNTLLNYGYTF
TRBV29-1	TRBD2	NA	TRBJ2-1	TGCAGCGCCGGACTAGCGGGGGATATGATCTCCTACAATGAGCAGTTCTTC	CSAGLAGDMISYNEQFF
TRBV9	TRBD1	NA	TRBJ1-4	TGTGCCAGCAGCCGACAGGGCACTAATGAAAAACTGTTTTTT	CASSRQGTNEKLFF
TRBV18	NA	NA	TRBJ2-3	TGTGCCAGCTCACCTAGGCTCGGTCCAACAGATACGCAGTATTTT	CASSPRLGPTDTQYF
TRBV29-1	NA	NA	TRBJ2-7	TGCAGCGTTGGGAGAACAGGTTTCAACTACGAGCAGTACTTC	CSVGRTGFNYEQYF
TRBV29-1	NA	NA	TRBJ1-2	TGCAGCGTTGAAGCCGTGAACACGCCCTATGGCTACACCTTC	CSVEAVNTPYGYTF
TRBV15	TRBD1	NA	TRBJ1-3	TGTGCCACCAGCAGAGACCGCCGAACAGGGGTGACTGGAAACACCATATATTTT	CATSRDRRTGVTGNTIYF
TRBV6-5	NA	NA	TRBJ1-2	TGTGCCAGCAGTTACTCCCAGGGCCCAGCTAACTATGGCTACACCTTC	CASSYSQGPANYGYTF
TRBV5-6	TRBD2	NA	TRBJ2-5	TGTGCCAGCAGCTTCCGGGCGGGAGCCCGGGTGGAGACCCAGTACTTC	CASSFRAGARVETQYF
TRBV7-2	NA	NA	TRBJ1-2	TGTGCCAGCAGCCATAGGACGGATGGCTACACCTTC	CASSHRTDGYTF
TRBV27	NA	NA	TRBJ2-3	TGTGCCAGCAGTTTATCGGAGAGCAGACCCACAGATACGCAGTATTTT	CASSLSESRPTDTQYF
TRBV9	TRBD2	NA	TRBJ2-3	TGTGCCAGCAGCTCTTCGACTAGCGGTGCTTCCGATACGCAGTATTTT	CASSSSTSGASDTQYF
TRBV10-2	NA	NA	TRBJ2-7	TGCGCCAGCAGTAACGGCATCCCCTACGAGCAGTACTTC	CASSNGIPYEQYF
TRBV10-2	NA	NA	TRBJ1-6	NA	CASSSSGQGHNSPLHF
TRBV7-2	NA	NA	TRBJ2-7	TGTGCCAGCAGCTTAGGGGGGACTGCCTTCTGGCAGTACTTC	CASSLGGTAFWQYF
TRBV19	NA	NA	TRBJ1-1	TGTGCCAGTAGTATCGTGAACACTGAAGCTTTCTTT	CASSIVNTEAFF
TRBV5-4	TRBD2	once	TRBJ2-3	TGTGCCAGCAGCTCCTCGCCCCTGGGGGGGACCCATACGCAGTATTTT	CASSSSPLGGTHTQYF
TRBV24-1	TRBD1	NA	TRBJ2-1	TGTGCCACCAGTGACCCGACAGGGAATGAGCAGTTCTTC	CATSDPTGNEQFF
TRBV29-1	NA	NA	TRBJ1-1	TGCAGCGTTGAAGGTTTTGGGGTGAACACTGAAGCTTTCTTT	CSVEGFGVNTEAFF
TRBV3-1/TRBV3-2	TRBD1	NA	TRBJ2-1	TGTGCCAGCAGTCAATGGGACAGATCCTACAATGAGCAGTTCTTC	CASSQWDRSYNEQFF
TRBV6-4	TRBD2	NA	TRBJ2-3	TGTGCCAGCAGTGACAGCGGGGGGGCATCAGATACGCAGTATTTT	CASSDSGGASDTQYF
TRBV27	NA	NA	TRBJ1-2	TGTGCCAGCAGTTTCGGGACGGCCCCATATAGCTACACCTTC	CASSFGTAPYSYTF